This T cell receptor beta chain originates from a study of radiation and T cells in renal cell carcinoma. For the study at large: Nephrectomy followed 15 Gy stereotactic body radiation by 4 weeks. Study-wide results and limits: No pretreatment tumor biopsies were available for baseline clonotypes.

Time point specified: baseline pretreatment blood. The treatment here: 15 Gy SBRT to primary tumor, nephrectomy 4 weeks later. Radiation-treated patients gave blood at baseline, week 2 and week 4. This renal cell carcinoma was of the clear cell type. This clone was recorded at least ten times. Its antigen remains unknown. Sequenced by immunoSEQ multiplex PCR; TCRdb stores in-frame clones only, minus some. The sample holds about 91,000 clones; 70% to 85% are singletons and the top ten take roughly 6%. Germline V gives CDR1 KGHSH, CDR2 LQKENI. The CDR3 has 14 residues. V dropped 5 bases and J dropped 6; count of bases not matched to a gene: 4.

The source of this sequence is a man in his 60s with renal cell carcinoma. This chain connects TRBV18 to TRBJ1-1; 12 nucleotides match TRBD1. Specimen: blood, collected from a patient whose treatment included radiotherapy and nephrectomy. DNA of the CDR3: TGTGCCAGCTCATTGGGACAGGGGGCGGCTGAAGCTTTCTTT. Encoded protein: CASSLGQGAAEAFF.